This T cell receptor beta chain stems from a study of multiple sclerosis patients with progressive multifocal leukoencephalopathy. Time point: before natalizumab initiation. Using immunoSEQ multiplex PCR, the repertoire was profiled, and TCRdb retains in-frame clones only, with some absent. The sample lists tens of thousands of clones; 89% were seen once. Germline loops: CDR1 LGHNA, CDR2 YSLEER. The CDR3 covers 15 residues. With V trimmed by 0 bases and J by 6 bases, 5 bases remained unmatched. Sequencing used PBMCs. The TCR comes from a human donor with multiple sclerosis. The chain employs TRBV4-3 and TRBJ2-1, with 7 bases that match TRBD2. In DNA form, the CDR3 reads TGCGCCAGCAGCCAAGATCGGGGGGTGGTCAATGAGCAGTTCTTC. The encoded protein is CASSQDRGVVNEQFF.